This entry is about one T cell receptor beta chain. A read error may account for a junction end that differs from germline. This record comes from a study of identical twins. TCRdb used MiXCR to reprocess the 5' RACE reads, holding one entry per CDR3 protein. The profile shows around 530,000 distinct CDR3 sequences, 15% of them singletons. The data also belong to a second study, concerning yellow fever vaccine responses in identical twins.

The specimen was CD4+ T cells sorted from blood. This receptor was taken from a young woman in good health.

The CDR3 DNA sequence: TGTGCCAGCAGTTATGATCCGAACTATAATTCACCCCTACACTTT. It translates to CASSYDPNYNSPLHF. The J gene is TRBJ1-6, the V gene TRBV6-5; D unresolved. The CDR3 loop spans 15 amino acids. Germline V gene lookup returns CDR1 MNHEY and CDR2 SVGAGI.